Below, 3 T cell receptor beta chains from the same sample are listed, as sequenced in a study of response to subunit inactivated influenza vaccine. TCRdb reprocessed the RT-PCR reads via MiXCR and lists one record per CDR3 protein. The sample shows approximately 570,000 distinct CDR3 sequences, around 8% of them seen only once. Sequenced material: PBMCs from blood, taken 23 to 25 months after vaccination. These receptor sequences come from a man aged 45 to 75 who received an inactivated influenza vaccine.

The chain carries TRBV28 and TRBJ1-6; D unresolved. V was pared by 6 bases and J by 3 bases, with 12 bases between. In germline, CDR1 is MDHEN, CDR2 SYDVKM. The CDR3 covers 15 residues. For the CDR3, the DNA is TGTGCCAGCAGACCGGATATCTTCTATAATTCACCCCTCCACTTT. This gives the protein CASRPDIFYNSPLHF.

This clonotype occurred a few times. The chain has TRBV7-9 and TRBJ2-7, with TRBD2 identical over 11 bases. The CDR3 is 15 amino acids. Unmatched junction bases numbered 4, after V lost 1 base and J lost 5 bases. The germline CDR1 and CDR2 sequences are SEHNR and FQNEAQ (reference sequence). The CDR3 loop is CASSLVSGRANEQYF. CDR3 nucleotide sequence: TGTGCCAGCAGCTTAGTTAGCGGGAGGGCCAACGAGCAGTACTTC.

This clonotype was detected only a few times. This chain uses TRBV6-2 or TRBV6-3 with TRBJ1-2; unclear D gene. Germline V gene sequence: CDR1 MNHEY, CDR2 SVGEGT. The germline V and J ends were trimmed by 10 bases and 4 bases, with 19 bases remaining between them. The CDR3 has 14 amino acids. The CDR3 loop is CAIGPADFGYGYTF. The CDR3 DNA follows: TGTGCCATCGGACCCGCAGATTTCGGCTATGGCTACACCTTC.